This TCR beta chain was observed in a study of OX40 agonist ivuxolimab in advanced cancers. Sequencing was performed with immunoSEQ multiplex PCR; in TCRdb, only in-frame clones are kept and a portion is missing. The sample contains 75,000 to 80,000 clones, about 94% of which appear only once. Germline values: CDR1 PRHDT, CDR2 FYEKMQ (reference sequence). V dropped 5 bases and J dropped 7; count of bases not matched to a gene: 11. There are 15 residues in the CDR3. This clonotype was obtained from an adult with an advanced solid tumor such as melanoma, head and neck, liver or kidney cancer. The genes are TRBV13 and TRBJ1-2, with 9 bases aligning to TRBD1. The specimen was CD4+ or CD8+ T cells sorted from blood, collected in a trial of the OX40 agonist ivuxolimab. The CDR3 sequence is CASSTPTDRGFGYTF. In DNA, the CDR3 is TGTGCCAGCAGCACACCTACGGACAGGGGATTTGGCTACACCTTC.